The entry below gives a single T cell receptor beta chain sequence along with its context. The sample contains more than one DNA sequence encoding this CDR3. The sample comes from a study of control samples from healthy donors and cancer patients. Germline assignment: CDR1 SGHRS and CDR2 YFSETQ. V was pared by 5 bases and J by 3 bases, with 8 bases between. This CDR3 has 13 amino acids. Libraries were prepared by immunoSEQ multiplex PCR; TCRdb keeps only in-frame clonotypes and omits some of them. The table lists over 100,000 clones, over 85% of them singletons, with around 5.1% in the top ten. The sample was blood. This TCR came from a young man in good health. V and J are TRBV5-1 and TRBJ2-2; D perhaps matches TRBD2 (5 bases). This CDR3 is CASSPGYTGELFF. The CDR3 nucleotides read TGCGCCAGCAGTCCGGGATACACCGGGGAGCTGTTTTTT. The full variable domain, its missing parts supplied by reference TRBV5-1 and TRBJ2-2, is KAGVTQTPRYLIKTRGQQVTLSCSPISGHRSVSWYQQTPGQGLQFLFEYFSETQRNKGNFPGRFSGRQFSNSRSEMNVSTLELGDSALYLCASSPGYTGELFFGEGSRLTVL.